By frequency in the sample, the clone carrying this TCR beta chain is medium-sized. Antigen specificity is unknown. Unique molecular identifiers, one per molecule, were present on every TCR cDNA molecule. TCRdb reprocessed the 5' RACE reads with MiXCR, giving one entry per CDR3 protein. The sample holds tens of thousands of distinct CDR3 sequences, roughly 9.7% seen once. This entry belongs to a study of spatial heterogeneity in lung cancer. Study-level background: There were, on average, more than 8.5 raw-read appearances for each unique TCR and UMI combination.

Time point meaning: blood at routine non-recurrence follow-up after resection. Sequencing was performed on whole RNA extracted from tumor and nontumor lung tissue, or from frozen PBMC, and the material was left unsorted. Germline V lookup: CDR1 LGHNA, CDR2 YSLEER. There are 15 residues in the CDR3. V lost 0 bases, J lost 4 bases, and 2 bases stayed unmatched. General study findings and limits: Ubiquitous expanded tumor TCRs were seen in blood more at resection than at follow-up.

V gene TRBV4-3 combines with J gene TRBJ2-3; 9 bases line up with TRBD1. The clonotype originates from a male donor with early-stage non-small cell lung cancer. Specimen: PBMCs, collected at follow-up. The CDR3 nucleotides are TGCGCCAGCAGCCAAGATAACAGGGGGCCAGATACGCAGTATTTT. Translating it yields CASSQDNRGPDTQYF.